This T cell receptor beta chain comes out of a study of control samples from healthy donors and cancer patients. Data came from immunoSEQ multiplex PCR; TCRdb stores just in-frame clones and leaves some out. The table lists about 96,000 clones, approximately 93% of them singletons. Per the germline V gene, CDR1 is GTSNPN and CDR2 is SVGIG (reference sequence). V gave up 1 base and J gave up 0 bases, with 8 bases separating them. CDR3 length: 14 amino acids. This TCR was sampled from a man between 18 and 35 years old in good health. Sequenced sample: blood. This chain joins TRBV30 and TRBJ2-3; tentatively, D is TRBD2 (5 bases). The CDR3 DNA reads TGTGCCTGGAGTGCGGGGATAAGCACAGATACGCAGTATTTT. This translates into CAWSAGISTDTQYF.